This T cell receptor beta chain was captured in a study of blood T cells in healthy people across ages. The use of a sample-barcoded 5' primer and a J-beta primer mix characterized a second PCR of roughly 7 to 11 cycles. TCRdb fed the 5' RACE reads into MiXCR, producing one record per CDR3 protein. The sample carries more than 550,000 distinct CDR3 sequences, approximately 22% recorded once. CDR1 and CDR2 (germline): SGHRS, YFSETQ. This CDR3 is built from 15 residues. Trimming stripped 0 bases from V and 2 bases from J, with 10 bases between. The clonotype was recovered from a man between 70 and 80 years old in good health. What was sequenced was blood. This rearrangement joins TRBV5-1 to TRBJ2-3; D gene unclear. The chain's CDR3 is CASSLDGTYTDTQYF. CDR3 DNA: TGCGCCAGCAGCTTGGATGGTACCTACACAGATACGCAGTATTTT.